The 26 T cell receptor beta chains in this list originate from one sample, sequenced in a study of cytomegalovirus exposure and HLA in healthy donors. PCR amplification relied on 60 Vbeta primers (plus 13 Jbeta primers). TCRdb's table, derived via immunoSEQ multiplex PCR, lists solely in-frame clones and lacks some. Of 95,000 to 150,000 clones in the sample, 77% were seen once. Sequenced input: PBMCs. These receptor sequences come from a human donor in good health.

Written as DNA, the CDR3 is TGTGCCAGCAGCTTAGGAGGGGGGGGCGCTGGGCTGTCTGAAGCTTTCTTT. Its translation is CASSLGGGGAGLSEAFF. The chain joins TRBV7-8 to TRBJ1-1; D possibly corresponds to TRBD1 (6 bases). V was clipped by 1 base and J by 6 bases, with 21 bases between them. The CDR3 runs to 17 residues. Looked up from germline, CDR1 is SGHVS and CDR2 is FQNEAQ.

The chain carries TRBV5-4 and TRBJ2-7; maybe TRBD2 (6 bases). The CDR3 loop spans 14 amino acids. Looked up from germline, CDR1 is SGHNT and CDR2 is YYREEE (reference sequence). Trimming took 5 bases from V and 3 from J, leaving 15 bases between them. CDR3 nucleotides: TGTGCCAGCAGTTGGGACGTCGGGGGCTACGAGCAGTACTTC. It specifies CASSWDVGGYEQYF.

The rearrangement joins TRBV30 to TRBJ1-2, with D hard to call. CDR3 length: 12 amino acids. V lost 0 bases and J lost 8, with 10 bases in between. The V gene's germline CDR1 is GTSNPN and CDR2 SVGIG (reference sequence). The CDR3 protein is CAWSVRGHGYTF. CDR3 nucleotide sequence: TGTGCCTGGAGTGTGAGAGGGCACGGCTACACCTTC. The complete variable domain, with remaining parts taken from reference TRBV30 and TRBJ1-2, reads SQTIHQWPATLVQPVGSPLSLECTVEGTSNPNLYWYRQAAGRGLQLLFYSVGIGQISSEVPQNLSASRPQDRQFILSSKKLLLSDSGFYLCAWSVRGHGYTFGSGTRLTVV.

V usage is TRBV18 and J usage is TRBJ2-7, with a tentative D call TRBD2 (6 bases). Germline lookup yields CDR1 KGHSH and CDR2 LQKENI. The CDR3 is 14 residues long. V was cut by 4 bases and J by 6 bases, with 16 bases left in between. CDR3 sequence reads: CASSRPGEVREQYF. The CDR3 coding sequence is TGTGCCAGCTCACGCCCCGGGGAGGTGCGCGAGCAGTACTTC.

This clone appeared once. The rearrangement joins TRBV15 to TRBJ1-5, with unresolved D. Between the trimmed V and J ends, which lost 2 bases and 3 bases, there was a span of 11 bases. The CDR3 is made up of 15 amino acids. CDR1 is LNHNV, CDR2 YYDKDF, per germline (reference sequence). CDR3 bases: TGTGCCACCAGCAGACTCCGGGGTTCCAATCAGCCCCAGCATTTT. Translated, it gives CATSRLRGSNQPQHF.

The V and J genes are TRBV5-5 and TRBJ2-5; 12 bases map to TRBD2. V dropped 1 base and J dropped 5; count of bases not matched to a gene: 3. The CDR3 loop spans 15 amino acids. Germline V CDR1 and CDR2: SGHKS, YYEKEE (reference sequence). CDR3 amino acids: CASSLSLAGGETQYF. CDR3 DNA: TGTGCCAGCAGCTTGTCACTAGCGGGAGGTGAGACCCAGTACTTC.

The V gene is TRBV18, the J gene TRBJ2-1; 11 nucleotides line up with TRBD2. The V and J ends lost 2 bases and 2 bases, in that order; junction bases with no gene match: 2. There are 16 residues in the CDR3. Germline lookup yields CDR1 KGHSH and CDR2 LQKENI. The CDR3 here is CASSPRLAGTYNEQFF. CDR3 nucleotide sequence: TGTGCCAGCTCACCAAGACTAGCGGGGACCTACAATGAGCAGTTCTTC.

CDR3 sequence reads: CASSSAGTVYTGELFF. The CDR3 bases are TGCGCCAGCAGCTCTGCGGGAACAGTATACACCGGGGAGCTGTTTTTT. This chain joins TRBV5-1 and TRBJ2-2; the D gene is possibly TRBD2 (6 bases). The CDR3 is made up of 16 amino acids. V was pared by 3 bases and J by 3 bases, with 15 bases between. The V gene's germline CDR1 is SGHRS and CDR2 YFSETQ.

The gene calls are TRBV19 and TRBJ1-5; D possibly corresponds to TRBD1 (6 bases). This CDR3 comprises 15 residues. CDR1 LNHDA and CDR2 SQIVND come from the germline V gene (reference sequence). V lost 3 bases and J 3 bases, leaving 12 bases between the germline ends. CDR3: CASSIDRSSNQPQHF. CDR3 bases: TGTGCCAGTAGTATTGACAGGAGCTCCAATCAGCCCCAGCATTTT.

This rearrangement joins TRBV25-1 to TRBJ2-3, with 7 positions matching TRBD1. Germline V gene sequence: CDR1 MGHDK, CDR2 SYGVNS. J was trimmed by 2 bases and V by 8 bases; bases with no gene match: 10. This CDR3 is 15 amino acids long. The CDR3 region has the DNA TGTGCCAGCCGGCGCCAAGGGGGCGCCACAGATACGCAGTATTTT. Amino acids: CASRRQGGATDTQYF.

This clone was detected once. CDR3 sequence (DNA): TGTGCCAGCAGCAAAGCCCCCTGGGTCATAACAGGGGCAGATACGCAGTATTTT. Translation gives CASSKAPWVITGADTQYF. The gene calls are TRBV21-1 and TRBJ2-3; the table names TRBD1, a call not compared with the DNA. TRBV21-1 is a recognized pseudogene. The CDR3 contains 18 residues.

The chain uses TRBV5-6 and TRBJ1-1; TRBD1 might be the D (5 bases). Trimming cost V 0 bases and J 5 bases, with 11 bases left between them. CDR3 size: 14 residues. CDR1 SGHDT and CDR2 YYEEEE come from the germline V gene. The CDR3 sequence is CASSLGTGSTEAFF. As DNA, the CDR3 is TGTGCCAGCAGCTTGGGAACAGGATCTACTGAAGCTTTCTTT.

The chain's CDR3 is CASREWGAGDGETQYF. The CDR3 nucleotides are TGTGCCAGCAGGGAGTGGGGGGCGGGGGATGGAGAGACCCAGTACTTC. The genes are TRBV6-6 and TRBJ2-5, with D perhaps matching TRBD2 (7 bases). V was trimmed by 6 bases and J by 4 bases, leaving 21 bases between them. The CDR3 has 16 amino acids. Germline values: CDR1 MNHNY, CDR2 SVGAGI (reference sequence).

The chain employs TRBV10-1 and TRBJ2-1; a weak D match, TRBD1 (6 bases). The CDR3 is made up of 15 amino acids. V gave up 6 bases and J gave up 4 bases, with 16 bases separating them. The germline V gene has CDR1 WNHNN and CDR2 SYGVQD (reference sequence). The CDR3 sequence is CASSPGQINYNEQFF. The CDR3 DNA is TGCGCCAGCAGCCCAGGACAGATCAATTACAATGAGCAGTTCTTC.

The chain couples TRBV6-6 to TRBJ1-1; TRBD1 agrees at 7 bases. V was clipped by 8 bases and J by 5 bases; unmatched bases: 2. This CDR3 region has 11 residues. Germline V gene sequence: CDR1 MNHNY, CDR2 SVGAGI (reference sequence). In DNA, the CDR3 is TGTGCCAGCTTACAGGGGACTGAAGCTTTCTTT. Its protein product is CASLQGTEAFF.

This clone has just a few counts. This sequence joins TRBV19 and TRBJ1-1, with 10 bases lining up with TRBD1. The CDR3 length is 18 residues. With V trimmed by 6 bases and J by 5 bases, 18 bases remained unmatched. Germline V lookup: CDR1 LNHDA, CDR2 SQIVND (reference sequence). The CDR3 bases are TGTGCCAGTAGAAATCTTAACGTCCGGGACAGGGGAGGGACTGAAGCTTTCTTT. It yields the protein CASRNLNVRDRGGTEAFF.

The rearrangement joins TRBV28 to TRBJ2-5, with 7 positions matching TRBD1. Gene TRBJ2-7 matches the end of the DNA better, so the J call may be wrong. The germline V gene encodes CDR1 MDHEN and CDR2 SYDVKM. This CDR3 has 17 residues. CDR3 bases: TGTGCCAGCAGTTCACGGCCCAAGACAGGGAAGGAATACGAGCAGTACTTC. This encodes CASSSRPKTGKEYEQYF.

The CDR3: CASSNPTLTGGLTDTQYF. The DNA of the CDR3 is TGTGCCAGTAGTAACCCCACCCTGACAGGGGGCCTCACAGATACGCAGTATTTT. The chain employs TRBV19 and TRBJ2-3; TRBD1 matches 10 bases. The CDR3 covers 18 residues. Germline CDR1 LNHDA, CDR2 SQIVND (reference sequence). Trimming removed 4 bases from V and 2 bases from J; junction bases left unmatched: 12.

As for this clone: In this CDR3 the conserved last residue, phenylalanine or tryptophan, is missing, so a read error is likely. The DNA is omitted, as the CDR3 cannot be located on it reliably, and the CDR3 follows TCRdb's listing. The CDR3 reads CASSPGLAGDLEL. This rearrangement joins TRBV28 to TRBJ2-4; the table assigns TRBD2, which was not confirmed against the DNA. Germline V gives CDR1 MDHEN, CDR2 SYDVKM. From its first to its last residue, the CDR3 has 13 amino acids.

The V and J genes are TRBV25-1 and TRBJ1-3, with D unclear. The germline V and J ends were trimmed by 4 bases and 0 bases, with 10 bases remaining between them. Per the germline V gene, CDR1 is MGHDK and CDR2 is SYGVNS. This CDR3 is 15 amino acids long. Written as DNA, the CDR3 is TGTGCCAGCAGTGGGGCCGGCAGCTCTGGAAACACCATATATTTT. Translating it yields CASSGAGSSGNTIYF.

J is TRBJ1-1 and V is TRBV19, with 10 bases fitting TRBD1. The length of the CDR3 is 15 residues. Looked up from germline, CDR1 is LNHDA and CDR2 is SQIVND (reference sequence). V lost 3 bases to trimming and J lost 5 bases; unmatched junction nucleotides: 6. The DNA for the CDR3 is TGTGCCAGTAGTATTTCCGGGACAGGGGTGACTGAAGCTTTCTTT. Its translation: CASSISGTGVTEAFF.

The chain recombines TRBV9 with TRBJ2-5; D is perhaps TRBD2 (5 bases). In germline, CDR1 is SGDLS, CDR2 YYNGEE. The V end was cut by 0 bases, the J end by 4 bases, with 7 bases between. The CDR3 runs to 13 residues. The CDR3 spells CASSVEAAETQYF. The CDR3 nucleotides read TGTGCCAGCAGCGTAGAAGCGGCAGAGACCCAGTACTTC.

This sequence joins TRBV6-4 and TRBJ2-7; 9 nucleotides line up with TRBD2. This CDR3 spans 14 amino acids. The ends lost 8 bases at V and 1 base at J; junction bases unmatched: 6. Germline V lookup: CDR1 MRHNA, CDR2 SNTAGT. The CDR3 is CASSPAGGSYEQYF. CDR3 bases: TGTGCCAGCTCCCCGGCGGGAGGGTCCTACGAGCAGTACTTC.

In its sample, this clone was seen a few times. This chain connects TRBV9 to TRBJ1-2; D might be TRBD1 (6 bases). Germline CDR1 reads SGDLS; CDR2 reads YYNGEE. The CDR3 has 15 residues. V was clipped by 1 base and J by 7 bases, with 17 bases between them. The CDR3 protein is CASSVNPLGAGGYTF. As DNA, the CDR3 is TGTGCCAGCAGCGTAAACCCATTGGGGGCAGGTGGCTACACCTTC.

This chain joins TRBV18 and TRBJ2-1; 13 bases agree with TRBD2. CDR3 size: 17 residues. After removal of 4 bases from V and 8 bases from J, the junction contained 11 bases not matched to a gene. Germline V lookup: CDR1 KGHSH, CDR2 LQKENI. CDR3 sequence: CASSQPGLAGVGDEQFF. The CDR3 DNA sequence: TGTGCCAGCTCACAACCAGGACTAGCGGGAGTAGGCGATGAGCAGTTCTTC.

The V and J genes are TRBV19 and TRBJ1-5, with a tentative D call TRBD1 (5 bases). The CDR3 consists of 16 residues. Germline assignment: CDR1 LNHDA and CDR2 SQIVND (reference sequence). V lost 6 bases and J 3 bases, leaving 18 bases between the germline ends. The CDR3 nucleotides read TGTGCCAGTAGCCTTGGGACTGCTACCCTCAATCAGCCCCAGCATTTT. It is translated as CASSLGTATLNQPQHF.